This paragraph covers one T cell receptor beta chain sequence. The entry originates in a study of blood T cell repertoires in COVID-19. Sequencing was performed with immunoSEQ multiplex PCR; in TCRdb, only in-frame clones are kept and a portion is missing. The sample holds roughly 400,000 clones, 75% to 90% seen once. This CDR3 has 16 residues. The V segment lost 4 bases and the J segment 7 bases; nucleotides outside the gene matches: 11. Sample: PBMCs or T cells enriched from blood (not recorded which). The clonotype originates from a young man who had recovered from COVID-19. V and J are TRBV23-1 and TRBJ2-2; 8 nucleotides agree with TRBD1. TRBV23-1 is an ORF, with its function uncertain. CDR3 sequence: CASSLGRQGLGGELFF. The CDR3 DNA follows: TGCGCCAGCAGTCTAGGCAGACAGGGGTTGGGCGGGGAGCTGTTTTTT.